This TCR beta chain was documented in a study of shared clonotypes between healthy human individuals. General observations from the study: Few donors limited the genetic and exposure-history diversity represented. Clonotypes not shared had lower generation probabilities than those common to all four donors.

Naive CD8 cells were CD45RO-negative, positively selected for CCR7, excluding terminally differentiated effector memory CD45RA+ cells. Per the authors' pipeline: Filtering of immunoSEQ junctional sequences could not match full-length read filtering. Produced via immunoSEQ multiplex PCR; TCRdb's table is partial and in-frame only. D and trimming come from the DNA, and the V and J calls and clone size come from that table. The sample gives around 2.1 million clones, 85% to 95% of which show up once; more than 1.5% is in the top ten. This clone was seen only a few times. Its antigen remains unidentified. This CDR3 contains 13 residues. From germline, CDR1 is SEHNR and CDR2 FQNEAQ (reference sequence). Trimming removed 5 bases at V and 12 bases at J, with 16 bases between.

This clonotype was obtained from a man aged 18 to 29 in good health. Some clones in this sample may be carry-over from other donors' samples. The sequenced sample was naive CD8+ T cells from PBMCs. The chain joins TRBV7-9 to TRBJ1-4; possibly TRBD1 for D (5 bases). The chain's CDR3 is CASSASSTGQLFF. The CDR3 DNA sequence: TGTGCCAGCAGCGCCAGTAGCACAGGCCAACTGTTTTTT.